This TCR beta chain was obtained from a study of blood T cell repertoires in COVID-19. Study-level background: Spain, Italy and the United States supplied samples that represented acute and convalescent COVID-19.

The CDR3 spans 16 residues. Germline assignment: CDR1 ENHRY and CDR2 SYGVKD. V shed 6 bases, J shed 8 bases, and the junction held 14 bases outside the gene matches. Repertoires were generated with immunoSEQ multiplex PCR, while TCRdb's copy carries only in-frame clones and drops some. The data contain 75,000 to 95,000 clones, 70% to 90% of them singletons. In this sample, this clone turned up once. The chain is built from TRBV10-3 and TRBJ2-1, with 9 bases lining up with TRBD2. The source material was peripheral blood. The TCR sequence derives from a man aged 45-60 years with acute or convalescent COVID-19. The CDR3 nucleotides read TGTGCCATCAGCGCCATTAGCGGGAGCCCCATGGATGAGCAGTTCTTC. Translation gives CAISAISGSPMDEQFF.